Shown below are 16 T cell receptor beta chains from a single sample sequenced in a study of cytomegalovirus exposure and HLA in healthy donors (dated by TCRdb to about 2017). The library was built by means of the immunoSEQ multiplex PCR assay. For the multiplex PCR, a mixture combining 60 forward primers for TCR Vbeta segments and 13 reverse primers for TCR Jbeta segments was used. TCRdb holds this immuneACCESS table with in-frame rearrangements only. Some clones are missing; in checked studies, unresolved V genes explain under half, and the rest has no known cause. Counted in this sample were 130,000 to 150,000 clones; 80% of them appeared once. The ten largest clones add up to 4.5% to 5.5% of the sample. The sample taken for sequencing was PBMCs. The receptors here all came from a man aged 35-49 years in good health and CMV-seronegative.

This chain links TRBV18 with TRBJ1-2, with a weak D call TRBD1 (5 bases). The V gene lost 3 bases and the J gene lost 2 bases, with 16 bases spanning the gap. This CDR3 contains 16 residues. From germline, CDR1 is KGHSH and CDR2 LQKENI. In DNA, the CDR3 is TGTGCCAGCTCACCGACCGACAGCCTCTTAAACTATGGCTACACCTTC. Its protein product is CASSPTDSLLNYGYTF. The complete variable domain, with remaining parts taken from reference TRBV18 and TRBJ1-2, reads NAGVMQNPRHLVRRRGQEARLRCSPMKGHSHVYWYRQLPEEGLKFMVYLQKENIIDESGMPKERFSAEFPKEGPSILRIQQVVRGDSAAYFCASSPTDSLLNYGYTFGSGTRLTVV.

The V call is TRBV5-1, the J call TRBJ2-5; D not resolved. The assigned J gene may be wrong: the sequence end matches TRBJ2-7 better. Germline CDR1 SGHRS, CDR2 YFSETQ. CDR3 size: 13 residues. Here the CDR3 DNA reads TGCGCCAGCAGCCCTAACAGAGCCTACGAGCAGTACTTC. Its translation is CASSPNRAYEQYF.

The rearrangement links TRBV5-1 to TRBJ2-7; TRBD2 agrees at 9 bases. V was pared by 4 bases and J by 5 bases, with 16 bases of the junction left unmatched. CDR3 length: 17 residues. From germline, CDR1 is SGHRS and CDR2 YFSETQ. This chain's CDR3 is CASSTPVLRGGYNEQYF. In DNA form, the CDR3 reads TGCGCCAGCAGCACGCCCGTATTGCGGGGGGGCTATAACGAGCAGTACTTC.

The CDR3 DNA is TGCGCCAGCAGCCAAGTCCCCCGGGAAGGTGAACCCGGGGAGCTGTTTTTT. Residues: CASSQVPREGEPGELFF. The chain recombines TRBV4-1 with TRBJ2-2; perhaps TRBD2 as D (5 bases). CDR3 length: 17 residues. Germline V gives CDR1 MGHRA, CDR2 YSYEKL. The V end was cut by 1 base, the J end by 6 bases, with 18 bases between.

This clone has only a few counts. In DNA, the CDR3 is TGCGCCAGCAGCTGGGGACTAGCGGGGGTCACGAACACCGGGGAGCTGTTTTTT. Encoded protein: CASSWGLAGVTNTGELFF. The rearrangement uses TRBV5-1 and TRBJ2-2, with TRBD2 matching 14 bases. This CDR3 has 18 residues. Germline trimming cut 3 bases from V and 0 bases from J; bases unmatched to any gene: 4. The V gene's germline CDR1 is SGHRS and CDR2 YFSETQ. Full variable domain (outside the CDR3, taken from reference TRBV5-1 and TRBJ2-2): KAGVTQTPRYLIKTRGQQVTLSCSPISGHRSVSWYQQTPGQGLQFLFEYFSETQRNKGNFPGRFSGRQFSNSRSEMNVSTLELGDSALYLCASSWGLAGVTNTGELFFGEGSRLTVL.

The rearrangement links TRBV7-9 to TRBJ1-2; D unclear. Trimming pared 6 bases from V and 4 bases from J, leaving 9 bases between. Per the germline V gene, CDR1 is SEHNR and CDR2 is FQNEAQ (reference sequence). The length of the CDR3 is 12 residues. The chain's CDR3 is CASSKGGYGYTF. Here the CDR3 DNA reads TGTGCCAGCAGTAAAGGAGGCTATGGCTACACCTTC. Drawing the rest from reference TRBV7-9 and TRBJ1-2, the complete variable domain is DTGVSQNPRHKITKRGQNVTFRCDPISEHNRLYWYRQTLGQGPEFLTYFQNEAQLEKSRLLSDRFSAERPKGSFSTLEIQRTEQGDSAMYLCASSKGGYGYTFGSGTRLTVV.

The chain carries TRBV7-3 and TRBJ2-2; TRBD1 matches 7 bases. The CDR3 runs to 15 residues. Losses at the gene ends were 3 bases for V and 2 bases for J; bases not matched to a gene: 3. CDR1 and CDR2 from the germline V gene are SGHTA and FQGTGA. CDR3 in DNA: TGTGCCAGCAGCTTGACAGGGAAAAACACCGGGGAGCTGTTTTTT. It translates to CASSLTGKNTGELFF.

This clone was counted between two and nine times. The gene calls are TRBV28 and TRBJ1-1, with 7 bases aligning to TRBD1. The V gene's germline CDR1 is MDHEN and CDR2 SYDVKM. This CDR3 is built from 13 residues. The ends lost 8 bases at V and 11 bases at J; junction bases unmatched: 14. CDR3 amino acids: CASVALRGVGAFF. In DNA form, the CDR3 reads TGTGCCAGCGTGGCCCTCAGGGGGGTAGGGGCTTTCTTT.

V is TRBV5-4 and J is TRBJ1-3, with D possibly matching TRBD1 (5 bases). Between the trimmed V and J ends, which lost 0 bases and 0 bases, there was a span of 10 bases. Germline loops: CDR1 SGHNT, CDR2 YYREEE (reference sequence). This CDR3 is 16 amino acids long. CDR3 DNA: TGTGCCAGCAGCTTGGTGGGAGGGACCTCTGGAAACACCATATATTTT. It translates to CASSLVGGTSGNTIYF.

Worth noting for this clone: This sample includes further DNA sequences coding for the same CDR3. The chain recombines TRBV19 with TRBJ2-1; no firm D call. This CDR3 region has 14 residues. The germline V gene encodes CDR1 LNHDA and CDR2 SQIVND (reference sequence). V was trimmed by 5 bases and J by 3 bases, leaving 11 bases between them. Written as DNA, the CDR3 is TGTGCCAGTAGTTCAGCGTTAGGCTACAATGAGCAGTTCTTC. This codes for CASSSALGYNEQFF. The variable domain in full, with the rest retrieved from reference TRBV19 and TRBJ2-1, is DGGITQSPKYLFRKEGQNVTLSCEQNLNHDAMYWYRQDPGQGLRLIYYSQIVNDFQKGDIAEGYSVSREKKESFPLTVTSAQKNPTAFYLCASSSALGYNEQFFGPGTRLTVL.

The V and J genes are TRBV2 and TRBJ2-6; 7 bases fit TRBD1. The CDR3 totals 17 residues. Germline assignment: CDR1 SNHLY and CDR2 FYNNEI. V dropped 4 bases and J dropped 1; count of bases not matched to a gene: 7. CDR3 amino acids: CASSGTGFISGANVLTF. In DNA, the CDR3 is TGTGCCAGCAGTGGGACAGGTTTTATTTCTGGGGCCAACGTCCTGACTTTC.

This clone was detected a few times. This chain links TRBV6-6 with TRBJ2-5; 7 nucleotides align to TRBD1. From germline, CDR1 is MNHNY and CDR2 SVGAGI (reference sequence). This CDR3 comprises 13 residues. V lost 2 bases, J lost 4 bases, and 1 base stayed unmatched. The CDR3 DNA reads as TGTGCCAGCAGTTACGCAGGGGGAGAGACCCAGTACTTC. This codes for CASSYAGGETQYF.

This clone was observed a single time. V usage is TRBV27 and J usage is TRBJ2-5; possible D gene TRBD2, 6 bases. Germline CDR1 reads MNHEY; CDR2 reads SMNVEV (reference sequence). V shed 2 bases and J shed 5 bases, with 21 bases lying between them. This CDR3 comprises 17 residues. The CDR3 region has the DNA TGTGCCAGCAGTTTAGACGGAGTAACGGGACTCATGGAGACCCAGTACTTC. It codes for CASSLDGVTGLMETQYF.

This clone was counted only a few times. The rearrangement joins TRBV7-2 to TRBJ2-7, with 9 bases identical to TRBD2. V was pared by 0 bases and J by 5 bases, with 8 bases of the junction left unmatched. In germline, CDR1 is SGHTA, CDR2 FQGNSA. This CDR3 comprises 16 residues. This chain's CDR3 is CASSLAAGGPRDEQYF. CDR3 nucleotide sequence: TGTGCCAGCAGCTTAGCGGCGGGGGGGCCGAGGGACGAGCAGTACTTC.

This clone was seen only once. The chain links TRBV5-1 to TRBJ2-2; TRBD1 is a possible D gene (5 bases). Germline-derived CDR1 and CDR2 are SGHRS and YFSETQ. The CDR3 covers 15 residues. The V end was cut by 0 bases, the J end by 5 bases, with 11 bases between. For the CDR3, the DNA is TGCGCCAGCAGCTTGGAGGTGGCAGGGACCGGGGAGCTGTTTTTT. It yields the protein CASSLEVAGTGELFF.

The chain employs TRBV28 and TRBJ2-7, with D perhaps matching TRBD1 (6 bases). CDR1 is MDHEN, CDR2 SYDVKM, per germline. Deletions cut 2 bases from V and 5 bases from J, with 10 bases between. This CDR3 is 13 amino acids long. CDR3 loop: CASSLGGLDEQYF. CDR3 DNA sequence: TGTGCCAGCAGTTTAGGGGGCCTGGACGAGCAGTACTTC.